The 22 T cell receptor beta chains in this list originate from one sample, sequenced in a study of follicular helper T cells after annual influenza vaccination (dated by TCRdb to between 2016 and 2019). The library was built by means of the immunoSEQ multiplex PCR assay. Here the immuneACCESS table is served through TCRdb, limited to in-frame sequences with V and J called. Missing clones are a known gap in these copies; in checked studies unresolved V genes cover under half, and the rest lacks a known reason. This sample comprises roughly 10,000 clones, 81% of them detected only once. In total, the top ten clones hold about 0.91% of the sample. The time point label corresponds to: 2014-2015 season, pre-vaccination. The material was CXCR5- memory CD4+ T cells sorted from blood, obtained on the day of influenza vaccination. Taken with the paper, the label for cell subset or site translates to: CXCR5- memory CD4 T cells. These receptors all come from an adult who received the influenza vaccine.

This clone was recorded only once. The V call is TRBV7-8, the J call TRBJ1-1, with D possibly being TRBD1 (5 bases). CDR3 length: 16 amino acids. Germline V lookup: CDR1 SGHVS, CDR2 FQNEAQ. Between the trimmed V and J ends, which lost 5 bases and 0 bases, there was a span of 16 bases. The DNA of the CDR3 is TGTGCCAGCAGCCGAGCTGGGGGAACCATGAACACTGAAGCTTTCTTT. It encodes CASSRAGGTMNTEAFF.

The chain links TRBV7-3 to TRBJ2-2; a weak D match, TRBD1 (6 bases). Germline V gene sequence: CDR1 SGHTA, CDR2 FQGTGA. The V gene lost 5 bases and the J gene lost 2 bases, with 9 bases spanning the gap. This CDR3 is 14 amino acids long. CDR3 coding DNA: TGTGCCAGCAGCCCGGGACAAAACACCGGGGAGCTGTTTTTT. Protein product: CASSPGQNTGELFF.

The J gene is TRBJ2-3, the V gene TRBV6-1; 12 bases agree with TRBD1. The CDR3 consists of 14 residues. CDR1 and CDR2 (germline): MNHNS, SASEGT. J was trimmed by 4 bases and V by 11 bases; bases with no gene match: 7. CDR3 in DNA: TGTGCCGCTGGGGACAGGGGGCGCTCAGATACGCAGTATTTT. This gives the protein CAAGDRGRSDTQYF.

The V call is TRBV5-1, the J call TRBJ1-1, with 11 bases aligning to TRBD1. J was trimmed by 4 bases and V by 2 bases; bases with no gene match: 1. The germline V gene has CDR1 SGHRS and CDR2 YFSETQ. CDR3 length equals 14 residues. CDR3 amino acids: CASSFGTGGTEAFF. DNA for the CDR3: TGCGCCAGCAGCTTCGGGACAGGGGGCACTGAAGCTTTCTTT.

This chain links TRBV9 with TRBJ1-2; 8 bases line up with TRBD1. Germline CDR1 and CDR2: SGDLS and YYNGEE. Trimming at V came to 4 bases and at J to 4 bases, leaving 12 bases not matched to a gene. This CDR3 has 16 residues. The CDR3 nucleotides read TGTGCCAGCAGCCTAACGCAGGGGGCTTTATCCTATGGCTACACCTTC. As protein: CASSLTQGALSYGYTF.

The chain carries TRBV28 and TRBJ1-1; D possibly corresponds to TRBD1 (5 bases). The CDR3 loop spans 14 amino acids. V was shortened by 3 bases and J by 4 bases, with 12 bases between the two germline ends. Per the germline V gene, CDR1 is MDHEN and CDR2 is SYDVKM. DNA of the CDR3: TGTGCCAGCAGTTTGCCGGGGGGGGGCACTGAAGCTTTCTTT. Protein sequence: CASSLPGGGTEAFF.

The V call is TRBV10-3, the J call TRBJ1-1, with 7 bases lining up with TRBD1. The CDR3 sequence is 13 residues long. After removal of 6 bases from V and 3 bases from J, the junction contained 4 bases not matched to a gene. In germline, CDR1 is ENHRY, CDR2 SYGVKD. The CDR3 reads CAIRSGGDTEAFF. The CDR3 DNA is TGTGCCATCAGATCAGGGGGAGACACTGAAGCTTTCTTT.

This chain connects TRBV7-2 to TRBJ1-1; 9 bases fit TRBD1. Unmatched junction bases numbered 7, after V lost 6 bases and J lost 5 bases. The CDR3 extends over 14 amino acids. Looked up from germline, CDR1 is SGHTA and CDR2 is FQGNSA. CDR3 sequence reads: CASRDRGVSTEAFF. As DNA, the CDR3 is TGTGCCAGCAGGGACAGGGGAGTTTCGACTGAAGCTTTCTTT.

This clone was detected only a few times. J is TRBJ1-5 and V is TRBV15, with D hard to call. The V and J ends lost 0 bases and 1 base respectively, with 4 bases between them. The CDR3 is made up of 14 amino acids. Germline V CDR1 and CDR2: LNHNV, YYDKDF (reference sequence). Written as DNA, the CDR3 is TGTGCCACCAGCAGAGATTTCAGCAATCAGCCCCAGCATTTT. This encodes CATSRDFSNQPQHF.

J is TRBJ2-5 and V is TRBV6-1; D call uncertain. Trimming removed 2 bases at V and 1 base at J, with 11 bases between. Germline assignment: CDR1 MNHNS and CDR2 SASEGT. There are 15 residues in the CDR3. The CDR3 loop is CASSEMIASQETQYF. CDR3 DNA: TGTGCCAGCAGTGAAATGATAGCCAGCCAAGAGACCCAGTACTTC.

The genes are TRBV28 and TRBJ1-3; 11 nucleotides agree with TRBD1. This CDR3 spans 15 amino acids. Germline values: CDR1 MDHEN, CDR2 SYDVKM. The V and J ends lost 5 bases and 10 bases, in that order; junction bases with no gene match: 10. CDR3 sequence: CASSVPGQGERTIYF. DNA for the CDR3: TGTGCCAGCAGTGTTCCGGGACAGGGGGAACGGACCATATATTTT.

The chain joins TRBV7-2 to TRBJ1-1; TRBD1 is a possible D gene (5 bases). Germline V CDR1 and CDR2: SGHTA, FQGNSA. The CDR3 loop spans 14 amino acids. V shed 2 bases and J shed 5 bases, with 12 bases lying between them. CDR3 residues: CASSLQGLGTEAFF. CDR3 coding DNA: TGTGCCAGCAGCTTACAGGGTCTAGGGACTGAAGCTTTCTTT.

The V call is TRBV29-1, the J call TRBJ2-4; a weak D match, TRBD2 (6 bases). V lost 6 bases, J lost 3 bases, and 12 bases lay in between. CDR3 length equals 13 residues. In germline, CDR1 is SQVTM, CDR2 ANQGSEA. CDR3 sequence: CSVSSEIKNIQYF. CDR3 DNA sequence: TGCAGCGTCTCTAGCGAGATCAAAAACATTCAGTACTTC.

V and J are TRBV6-5 and TRBJ2-7; 7 nucleotides agree with TRBD1. Unmatched junction bases numbered 5, after V lost 0 bases and J lost 6 bases. CDR1 is MNHEY and CDR2 is SVGAGI in the germline V gene. This CDR3 comprises 14 residues. CDR3 in amino acids: CASSYSRGLGEQYF. DNA of the CDR3: TGTGCCAGCAGTTACTCGAGGGGGCTGGGCGAGCAGTACTTC.

This clone was recorded once. The chain combines TRBV30 with TRBJ2-2; D not resolved. Between the trimmed V and J ends, which lost 1 base and 0 bases, there was a span of 6 bases. The CDR3 length is 14 residues. Germline V gives CDR1 GTSNPN, CDR2 SVGIG (reference sequence). The CDR3 region has the DNA TGTGCCTGGAGTGGACTTTCGAACACCGGGGAGCTGTTTTTT. This encodes CAWSGLSNTGELFF.

This chain joins TRBV5-1 and TRBJ2-3; 9 nucleotides line up with TRBD1. Germline V gene data show CDR1 as SGHRS and CDR2 as YFSETQ. V was clipped by 3 bases and J by 2 bases; unmatched bases: 4. The CDR3 has 15 amino acids. The CDR3 DNA follows: TGCGCCAGCAGCTACGGGGACAGGGACACAGATACGCAGTATTTT. Its protein product is CASSYGDRDTDTQYF.

CDR3 loop: CSARRAGEAFF. Here the CDR3 DNA reads TGCAGTGCTAGACGAGCAGGGGAAGCTTTCTTT. The rearrangement uses TRBV20-1 and TRBJ1-1, with D possibly matching TRBD1 (5 bases). This CDR3 has 11 amino acids. V was pared by 2 bases and J by 8 bases, with 9 bases between. CDR1 is DFQATT and CDR2 is SNEGSKA in the germline V gene (reference sequence).

The rearrangement uses TRBV4-2 and TRBJ1-2; a weak D match, TRBD1 (5 bases). CDR1 and CDR2 from the germline V gene are LGHNA and YNFKEQ. The CDR3 runs to 14 residues. Between the trimmed V and J ends, which lost 4 bases and 4 bases, there was a span of 13 bases. CDR3 protein: CASSPYGRGYGYTF. The CDR3 nucleotides read TGTGCCAGCAGCCCTTATGGGAGGGGCTATGGCTACACCTTC.

The chain recombines TRBV4-1 with TRBJ1-5, with D possibly TRBD1 on 6 matching bases. The V end was cut by 4 bases, the J end by 4 bases, with 11 bases between. This CDR3 is 14 amino acids long. CDR1 is MGHRA and CDR2 is YSYEKL in the germline V gene. In DNA, the CDR3 is TGCGCCAGCAGCCGCCCGGACAGAAATCAGCCCCAGCATTTT. Translation: CASSRPDRNQPQHF.

A few counts support this clone. V gene TRBV19 combines with J gene TRBJ1-6; 7 nucleotides agree with TRBD1. Trimming at V came to 3 bases and at J to 2 bases, leaving 4 bases not matched to a gene. The germline CDR1 and CDR2 sequences are LNHDA and SQIVND (reference sequence). The CDR3 extends over 16 amino acids. The CDR3 sequence: CASSMTGYTYNSPLHF. Here the CDR3 DNA reads TGTGCCAGTAGTATGACAGGGTACACCTATAATTCACCCCTCCACTTT.

The chain combines TRBV28 with TRBJ2-3, with 7 positions matching TRBD2. After removal of 2 bases from V and 2 bases from J, the junction contained 4 bases not matched to a gene. CDR3 length equals 15 residues. Looked up from germline, CDR1 is MDHEN and CDR2 is SYDVKM. Here the CDR3 DNA reads TGTGCCAGCAGTTTAGCGGGAGACCACACAGATACGCAGTATTTT. Translating gives CASSLAGDHTDTQYF. The full variable domain, in which reference TRBV28 and TRBJ2-3 provide the parts outside the CDR3, is DVKVTQSSRYLVKRTGEKVFLECVQDMDHENMFWYRQDPGLGLRLIYFSYDVKMKEKGDIPEGYSVSREKKERFSLILESASTNQTSMYLCASSLAGDHTDTQYFGPGTRLTVL.

The V and J genes are TRBV6-1 and TRBJ2-7; D ambiguous. Germline loops: CDR1 MNHNS, CDR2 SASEGT. Trimming took off 3 bases at V and 1 base at J, with 10 bases between the two ends. CDR3 size: 14 residues. This CDR3 is CASSESYGSYEQYF. The CDR3, as DNA: TGTGCCAGCAGTGAGTCTTATGGTTCCTACGAGCAGTACTTC.